This T cell receptor (beta chain) was retrieved from a study of cytomegalovirus exposure and HLA in healthy donors (dated by TCRdb to about 2017). Background on the whole study: In an earlier analysis of 450 to 750 of the donors, about 260 Gb of sequence data and 95 million to 130 million unique TCR beta sequences from roughly 200 million T cells were reported. About five DR-DQ haplotypes were treated as single units for association and clustering because of strong linkage in the cohort. The number of typed donors differed by locus: about 620-640 for A, B, C, DRB1 and DQB1; 500 to 550 for DQA1; 606 for DPA1; and around 490 for DPB1. The aim of the study was to test whether cataloging public T cell receptors could identify signatures of past pathogen exposure. A later genetic analysis used genome-wide SNP genotypes for about 60% of the 666 donors, treating that subset as a discovery cohort. In an earlier analysis of 587 of the donors, high-throughput TCR beta sequencing was used to judge whether each TCR beta V gene segment behaved as functional or pseudogenic. The study profiled the T cell repertoires of about 720 subjects by immunosequencing and related them to cytomegalovirus serostatus. Every repertoire in the discovery cohort had been generated on one and the same sequencing platform. The genetic ancestry cluster associated with self-reported Caucasian donors included around four fifths of the roughly 390 genotyped donors. Both class I and class II loci were covered by HLA typing, at four-digit resolution. A later analysis re-examined previously published TCR beta repertoires from more than 550 donors and added high-resolution HLA genotyping to investigate patterns of TCR occurrence. On average, roughly 240,000 unique TCR beta nucleotide sequences were sequenced per donor among some 420 genotyped donors of the cohort, with roughly 18% of those sequences being non-productive. Rather than using new phenotypic data, the later analysis identified candidate immune exposures from TCR beta sequences and from how often those sequences occurred across donors. An early release that covered roughly 600 HLA-typed donors contained about 290 gigabases of sequencing data and 65 million to 100 million unique TCR sequences. Besides the first cohort of about 730 subjects, a separate validation cohort made up of 120 different subjects was used. Donor age, sex, ethnicity and CMV serostatus were compiled alongside the repertoire data. The study combined high-throughput TCR immunosequencing, statistical association of individual TCRs with disease status, and machine learning to predict cytomegalovirus infection status. Study-wide conclusions, independent of this receptor: The cohort was sequenced for TCR beta chains only, and without alpha or paired-chain data the features that could be detected were limited. The sequencing pipeline was judged likely to have produced a cluster of highly shared sequence variants as a technical artifact. The study gave a list of about 160 TCR beta chains associated with cytomegalovirus. According to a later genetic analysis, donors in an Asian-associated ancestry cluster had fewer N-insertions in productive TCRs than the roughly 700-donor mean. Three of the identified cytomegalovirus-associated TCR beta chains were confirmed in vitro to be specific for cytomegalovirus antigens. In an earlier analysis of a few hundred of the donors, most TCR beta V segments were observed in productive rearrangements about 87% or about 30% of the time, broadly matching IMGT annotations. The earlier analysis of approximately 540 of the donors excluded roughly 16 rarely observed V segments, including chromosome 9 orphons, because counts were too low. A further reported finding was that TCR beta sequences accurately predicted the HLA-A and HLA-B alleles for most subjects in the first cohort. Most CMV-associated TCR beta chains appeared to be HLA-restricted in a later analysis, and the HLA associations seemed to be driven largely by CMV exposure. In a later analysis, TCR association rates were found to vary across HLA loci, with the most associated TCRs seen for DRB1 alleles and the fewest for HLA-C alleles. Specific HLA alleles were associated with some 15,000 TCR beta sequences at a false discovery rate of 0.05 in a later analysis. The classifier was reported to diagnose cytomegalovirus status with high specificity and sensitivity in both the original and validation cohorts. In a later analysis, several top co-occurrence clusters were reported to appear linked to parvovirus B19, influenza, CMV and Epstein-Barr virus. Because some donors lacked HLA typing at each locus, the association tests relied only on the typed subset. Sequencing depth was assumed to be roughly uniform across donors in the presence/absence analyses, though that assumption may not hold. While some public TCRs were present in many individuals, most TCR sequences turned up only very rarely across donors. In a later analysis, HLA-associated TCR beta chains were found to be more clonally expanded and to have lower generation probabilities than equally common non-associated chains. For the cohort, immune exposure information was limited to CMV serostatus. A later genetic analysis associated a missense DCLRE1C variant with V-gene and J-gene trimming of TCR beta chains, and an independent cohort replicated the association. The 87-base-pair reads could not distinguish some IMGT-functional V segments, including TRBV6-2 and TRBV6-3, so those segments were excluded. It was suggested by the authors that the approach could potentially be generalized to other disease states and immunological phenotypes. When HLA alleles, especially DR and DQ, strongly co-occurred, attributing TCR associations to individual alleles was difficult. Correlated functional status among segregating V segments might be attributable to linkage disequilibrium, but an unknown experimental factor could not be ruled out.

Receptor libraries were prepared by the immunoSEQ multiplex PCR assay. For the multiplex PCR, a mixture combining 60 forward primers for TCR Vbeta segments and 13 reverse primers for TCR Jbeta segments was used. Amplification of the CDR3 region of rearranged TCR beta genes was performed with a multiplex PCR assay on genomic DNA. The amplified TCR beta libraries were sequenced on the Illumina HiSeq System as 87-base-pair reads. In the source study's methods: Across the 640 or so repertoires, a later analysis counted some 81 million unique TCR beta chains, around 11 million of which were shared by at least two donors. Raw reads were error-corrected and collapsed into unique sequences with a nearest-neighbor algorithm that merged closely related sequences to remove PCR and sequencing errors. To assign V, D and J gene segments, CDR3 sequences were aligned to IMGT reference sequences. For a sequence to be retained, at least a six-nucleotide match to both a V gene segment and a J gene segment was required. Rearrangements were called productive when the CDR3 lacked stop codons and stayed in frame with V and J; all others were non-productive. Following IMGT convention, CDR3 was defined as the stretch from the second conserved V-encoded cysteine up to the conserved J-encoded phenylalanine. The earlier analysis of a few hundred of the donors excluded sequences that lacked an unambiguous match to a single V gene segment. An earlier analysis of 550 to 650 of the donors classified V segments as functional when productive rearrangements were above 56.7% and as segregating when the standard deviation between donors was above 5%. A statistical classification framework was developed to diagnose cytomegalovirus status using the catalog of TCR beta chain sequences. In a later analysis, V and J genes were assigned by comparing TCR nucleotide sequences against IMGT/GENE-DB human TR gene sequences. A later analysis assigned CDR3 sequences and most-parsimonious VDJ recombination scenarios with the TCRdist pipeline. A later analysis defined each TCR beta chain by its CDR3 amino acid sequence plus V-gene family, and excluded reads lacking a unique V-gene family. A later analysis removed several hundred highly shared, low-generation-probability nucleotide sequences to deal with suspected cross-contamination and a sequencing artifact. In a later analysis, a clonal expansion index was calculated for each public chain from normalized within-repertoire ranks of inferred template counts. In a later analysis, generation probabilities were computed using a VDJ recombination model fitted to out-of-frame rearrangements, and the results were checked against IGoR. Hypergeometric tests were used in a later analysis to score TCR-TCR, TCR-HLA and TCR-CMV co-occurrence, with a repertoire-size bias correction applied to the TCR pairs. To estimate false discovery rates, a later analysis permuted the HLA or CMV assignments 20 times. In a later analysis, co-occurring TCRs were grouped using DBSCAN, with TCRdist sequence similarity added in when clustering inside HLA-allele-positive subsets. Repertoires with fewer than 30,000 or more than 120,000 public chains, plus five repertoires with anomalous nucleotide sharing, were excluded from co-occurrence clustering. TCRdb stores this immuneACCESS table with in-frame sequences only. Part of the clones is absent; in the studies checked, under half of the shortfall reflects unresolved V genes, and no reason is known for the rest. V and J calls and clone size are those listed in that table; D and trimming were worked out from the DNA. This sample holds some 110,000 clones; 60% to 80% were observed only once. The top ten constitute almost 5% of the sample.

CDR1 LNHNV and CDR2 YYDKDF were looked up in the germline V gene (reference sequence). The V end loses 0 bases and the J end loses 9 bases, and a stretch of 24 bases separates them. Spanning cysteine to phenylalanine, the CDR3 consists of 19 amino acids. This entry keeps only the CDR3 DNA: 57 bases, framed from base 1. This clone was recorded only once. What antigen it recognizes has not been identified. Base-call qualities are not available, and no considerably larger clone is one nucleotide away. The cohort consisted of 600 to 700 healthy bone marrow donors. Cohort members were all nominally healthy when sampled, although unrecorded immune exposures were likely present. The donor tested CMV seropositive and was one of the 289 seropositive cohort members. A peripheral blood sample was collected from each donor, and TCR beta sequencing was performed on peripheral blood mononuclear cells. The Qiagen DNeasy Blood Extraction Kit was used to extract genomic DNA from the blood cell samples.

The TCR sequence derives from a man aged 50 to 60 in good health and CMV-seropositive. Sequencing was done on a sample of PBMCs. The rearranged segments are TRBV15 and TRBJ1-6, and possibly TRBD1, on 6 matching bases. For the CDR3, the sequence is CATSRDQGRGPRGSSPLHF. The DNA is TGTGCCACCAGCAGAGATCAGGGCAGGGGCCCCAGGGGCAGTTCACCCCTCCACTTT.